The subject of this entry is one T cell receptor (beta chain). This specimen belongs to a study of blood T cell repertoires in COVID-19. Study summary: Some COVID-19 samples were acute and others convalescent; all came from the United States, Italy and Spain. The cDNA or gDNA used as material had been derived from T cells, B-cell-depleted T cells, or PBMCs.

Germline lookup yields CDR1 SEHNR and CDR2 FQNEAQ (reference sequence). V lost 5 bases and J 0 bases, leaving 8 bases between the germline ends. This CDR3 has 14 residues. Original handling: Amplified reference gene primers provided the basis for estimating nucleated cell counts. The data were produced by immunoSEQ multiplex PCR, yet TCRdb's version contains in-frame clones alone and is incomplete. For V, J and clone size, that table is used; D and trimming come from the DNA. The sample lists about 80,000 clones, approximately 86% occurring once. V and J are TRBV7-9 and TRBJ1-5, with D perhaps matching TRBD1 (6 bases). The sequence was collected from a woman over 75 with acute or convalescent COVID-19. Sequencing was carried out using peripheral blood. CDR3 bases: TGTGCCAGCAGCAGGACAGATAGCAATCAGCCCCAGCATTTT. Residues: CASSRTDSNQPQHF.